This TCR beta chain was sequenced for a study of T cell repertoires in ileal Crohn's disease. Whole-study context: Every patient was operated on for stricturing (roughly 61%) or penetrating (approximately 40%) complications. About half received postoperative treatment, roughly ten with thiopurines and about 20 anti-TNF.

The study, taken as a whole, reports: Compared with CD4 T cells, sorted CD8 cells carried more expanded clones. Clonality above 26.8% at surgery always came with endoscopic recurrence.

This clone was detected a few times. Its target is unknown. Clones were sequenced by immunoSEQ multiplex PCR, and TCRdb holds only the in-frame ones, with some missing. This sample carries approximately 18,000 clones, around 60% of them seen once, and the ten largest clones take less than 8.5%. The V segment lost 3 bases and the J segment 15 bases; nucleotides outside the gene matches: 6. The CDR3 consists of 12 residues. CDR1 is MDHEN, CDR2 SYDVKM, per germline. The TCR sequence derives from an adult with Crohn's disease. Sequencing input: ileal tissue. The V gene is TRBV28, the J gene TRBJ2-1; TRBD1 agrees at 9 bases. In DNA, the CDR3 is TGTGCCAGCAGTTTCATGACAGGGGGGTGGTTCTTC. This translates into CASSFMTGGWFF.